Listed here are 4 T cell receptor beta chains from one sample, sequenced in a study of PD-1 blockade in classical Hodgkin lymphoma. Sequencing was performed with immunoSEQ multiplex PCR; in TCRdb, only in-frame clones are kept and a portion is missing. The table has about 22,000 clones, about 72% seen once. Time point reported: cycle 4 day 1 (C4D1), after more than five weeks of nivolumab. Every patient had relapsed following autologous stem cell transplantation, and cohorts differed in brentuximab vedotin exposure. Thawed PBMCs underwent magnetic negative selection to yield purified CD4+ T cells. This specimen was CD4+ T cells from blood, taken before the fourth cycle of nivolumab. These receptors all stem from a human donor with classical Hodgkin lymphoma.

The chain recombines TRBV7-2 with TRBJ1-2; weak D call: TRBD1 (5 bases). Trimming took 1 base from V and 2 from J, leaving 8 bases between them. The CDR3 is 14 amino acids. The germline gives CDR1 SGHTA, CDR2 FQGNSA. The CDR3 region has the DNA TGTGCCAGCAGCTTAGATCGACAGAACTATGGCTACACCTTC. Translated, it gives CASSLDRQNYGYTF.

The chain employs TRBV30 and TRBJ2-5; D is possibly TRBD1 (6 bases). Per the germline V gene, CDR1 is GTSNPN and CDR2 is SVGIG (reference sequence). There are 12 residues in the CDR3. Trimming cost V 4 bases and J 7 bases, with 13 bases left between them. The CDR3 DNA reads as TGTGCCTGGAAGCTTGGGGGCGTGACCCAGTACTTC. Translating it yields CAWKLGGVTQYF.

This clone was detected only once. The CDR3: CASSLLLGGSYEQYF. The DNA of the CDR3 is TGTGCCAGCAGTTTACTCCTGGGCGGGAGCTACGAGCAGTACTTC. The chain has TRBV27 and TRBJ2-7; TRBD2 agrees at 7 bases. V gave up 2 bases and J gave up 3 bases; unmatched junction bases: 7. CDR3 size: 15 residues. Germline V gives CDR1 MNHEY, CDR2 SMNVEV (reference sequence).

The chain joins TRBV30 to TRBJ1-2, with TRBD1 matching over 7 bases. The V gene end was trimmed by 0 bases and the J gene end by 5 bases; junction bases not matched to a gene: 3. This CDR3 is 13 amino acids long. CDR1 and CDR2 from the germline V gene are GTSNPN and SVGIG (reference sequence). In DNA form, the CDR3 reads TGTGCCTGGAGTGTAAACAGGGGATATGGCTACACCTTC. It encodes CAWSVNRGYGYTF.